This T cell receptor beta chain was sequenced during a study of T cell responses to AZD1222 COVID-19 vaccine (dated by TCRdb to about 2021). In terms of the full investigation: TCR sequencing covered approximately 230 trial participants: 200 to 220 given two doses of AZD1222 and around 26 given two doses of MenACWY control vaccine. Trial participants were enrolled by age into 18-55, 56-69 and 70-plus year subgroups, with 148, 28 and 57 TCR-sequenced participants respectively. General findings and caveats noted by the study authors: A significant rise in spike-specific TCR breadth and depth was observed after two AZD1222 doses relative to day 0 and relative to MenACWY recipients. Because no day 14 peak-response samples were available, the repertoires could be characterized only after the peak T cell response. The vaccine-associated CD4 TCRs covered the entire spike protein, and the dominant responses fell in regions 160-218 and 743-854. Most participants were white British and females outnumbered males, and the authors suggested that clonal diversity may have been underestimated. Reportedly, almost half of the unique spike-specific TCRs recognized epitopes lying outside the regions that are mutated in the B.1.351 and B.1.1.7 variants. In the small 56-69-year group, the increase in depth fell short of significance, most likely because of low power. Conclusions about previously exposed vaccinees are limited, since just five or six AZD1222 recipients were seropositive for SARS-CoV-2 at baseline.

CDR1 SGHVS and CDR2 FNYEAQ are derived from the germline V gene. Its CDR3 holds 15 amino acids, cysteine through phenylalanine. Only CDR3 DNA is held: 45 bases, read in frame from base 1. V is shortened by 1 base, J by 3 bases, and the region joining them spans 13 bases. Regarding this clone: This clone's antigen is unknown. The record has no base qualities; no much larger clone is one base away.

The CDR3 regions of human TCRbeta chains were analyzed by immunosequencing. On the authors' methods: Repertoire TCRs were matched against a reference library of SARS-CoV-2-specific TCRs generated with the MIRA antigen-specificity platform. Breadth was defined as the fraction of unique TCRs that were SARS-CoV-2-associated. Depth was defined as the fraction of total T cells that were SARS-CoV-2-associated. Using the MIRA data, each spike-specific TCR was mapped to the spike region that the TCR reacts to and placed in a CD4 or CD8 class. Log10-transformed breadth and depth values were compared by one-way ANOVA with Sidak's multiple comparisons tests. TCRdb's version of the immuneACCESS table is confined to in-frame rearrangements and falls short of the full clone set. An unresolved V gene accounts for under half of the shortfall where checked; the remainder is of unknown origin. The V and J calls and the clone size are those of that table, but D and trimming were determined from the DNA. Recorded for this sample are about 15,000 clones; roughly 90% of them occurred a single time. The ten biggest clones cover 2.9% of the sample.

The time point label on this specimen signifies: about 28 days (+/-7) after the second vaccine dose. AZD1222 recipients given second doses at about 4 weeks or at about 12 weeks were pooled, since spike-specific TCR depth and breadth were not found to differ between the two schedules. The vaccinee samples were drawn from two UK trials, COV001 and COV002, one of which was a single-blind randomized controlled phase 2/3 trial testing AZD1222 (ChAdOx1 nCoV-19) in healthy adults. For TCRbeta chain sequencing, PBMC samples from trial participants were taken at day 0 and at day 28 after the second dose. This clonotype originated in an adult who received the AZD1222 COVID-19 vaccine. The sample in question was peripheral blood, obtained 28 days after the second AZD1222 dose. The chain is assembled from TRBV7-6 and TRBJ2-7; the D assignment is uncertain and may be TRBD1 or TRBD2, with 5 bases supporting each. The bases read TGTGCCAGCAGCTTAGGAGCAGGGAGTAACTACGAGCAGTACTTC. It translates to CASSLGAGSNYEQYF.